A single sample gave rise to the 20 T cell receptor beta chains below, sequenced in a study of CXCR3-negative and CXCR3-positive naive CD8 T cells. Study-wide results and caveats: Compared with CXCR3-negative naive cells, CXCR3-positive naive cells showed more hydrophobic TRB CDR3s.

The TRB libraries of cDNA were built by UMI-labeled 5' RACE. From its re-call of the 5' RACE reads, TCRdb lists each CDR3 protein once, without DNA. The sample includes approximately 100,000 distinct CDR3 sequences. The antigens for these receptors are not known. Material for sequencing was naive CXCR3+ CD8+ T cells from blood. The subset was: CD45RO-CCR7+CD27+CD95- naive CD8+ T cells expressing CXCR3 (TNR3+). The receptors shown here come from a human donor in good health. Some clones in this sample may be carry-over from other donors' samples.

The chain recombines TRBV20-1 with TRBJ2-7. Germline-derived CDR1 and CDR2 are DFQATT and SNEGSKA (reference sequence). The length of the CDR3 is 13 residues. CDR3 sequence: CSARADLRYEQYF.

The chain carries TRBV10-3 and TRBJ2-3; no DNA is available, so the TRBD2 call from TCRdb remains unchecked. The germline V gene encodes CDR1 ENHRY and CDR2 SYGVKD. The CDR3 is 17 amino acids. Here the CDR3 reads CAISEGLAGADRDTQYF.

The chain uses TRBV5-1 and TRBJ2-1. From germline, CDR1 is SGHRS and CDR2 YFSETQ. CDR3 length: 11 amino acids. CDR3 amino acids: CASSLVGEAFF.

V is TRBV28 and J is TRBJ2-1; without DNA, the TCRdb call of TRBD2 cannot be checked. The CDR3 has 14 residues. The germline V gene encodes CDR1 MDHEN and CDR2 SYDVKM. CDR3 amino acids: CASSPTSGGNEQFF.

The chain recombines TRBV7-6 with TRBJ2-1; TCRdb indicates TRBD2, and absent DNA this call remains unverified. The CDR3 is 15 residues long. Looked up from germline, CDR1 is SGHVS and CDR2 is FNYEAQ. CDR3 loop: CASSLVPGGFNEQFF.

The chain carries TRBV4-1 and TRBJ2-7; absent DNA, TCRdb's TRBD2 call cannot be checked. Per the germline V gene, CDR1 is MGHRA and CDR2 is YSYEKL. The CDR3 loop spans 15 amino acids. The CDR3 loop is CASSQGTSRKRRQYF.

CDR3 amino acids: CSAAVGRGATRGELFF. V and J are TRBV20-1 and TRBJ2-2; lacking DNA, the TRBD2 call made by TCRdb goes unchecked. Per the germline V gene, CDR1 is DFQATT and CDR2 is SNEGSKA (reference sequence). The CDR3 has 16 residues.

This chain links TRBV7-3 with TRBJ2-3; as DNA is missing, the TRBD2 call by TCRdb cannot be tested. Germline assignment: CDR1 SGHTA and CDR2 FQGTGA. The CDR3 spans 17 residues. CDR3 region: CASSLRPSGGVTDTQYF.

The rearrangement uses TRBV7-9 and TRBJ1-1; TCRdb's D call of TRBD1 is untestable without DNA. The CDR3 length is 15 residues. CDR1 is SEHNR and CDR2 is FQNEAQ in the germline V gene (reference sequence). The CDR3 spells CASSLFGQGGSEAFF.

This chain uses TRBV28 with TRBJ1-5; TCRdb selects TRBD1, and the lack of DNA leaves this call unchecked. CDR1 and CDR2 (germline): MDHEN, SYDVKM. The CDR3 extends over 15 amino acids. The CDR3: CASSRGRDSNQPQHF.

CDR3 amino acids: CASSLERGYTDTQYF. This chain links TRBV27 with TRBJ2-3. The CDR3 loop spans 15 amino acids. The germline gives CDR1 MNHEY, CDR2 SMNVEV (reference sequence).

V is TRBV7-9 and J is TRBJ1-5. This CDR3 is 13 amino acids long. Germline V lookup: CDR1 SEHNR, CDR2 FQNEAQ (reference sequence). The CDR3 region is CASSLDLNQPQHF. Filled out from reference TRBV7-9 and TRBJ1-5, the complete variable domain reads DTGVSQNPRHKITKRGQNVTFRCDPISEHNRLYWYRQTLGQGPEFLTYFQNEAQLEKSRLLSDRFSAERPKGSFSTLEIQRTEQGDSAMYLCASSLDLNQPQHFGDGTRLSIL.

CDR3 protein: CASKDGVNTEAFF. The rearrangement links TRBV5-1 to TRBJ1-1. The CDR3 runs 13 residues. Germline V gene sequence: CDR1 SGHRS, CDR2 YFSETQ.

The chain is built from TRBV28 and TRBJ1-2. The length of the CDR3 is 15 residues. Germline CDR1 reads MDHEN; CDR2 reads SYDVKM. CDR3 sequence: CASSVMVASNYGYTF.

The V and J genes are TRBV7-6 and TRBJ2-1. Germline lookup yields CDR1 SGHVS and CDR2 FNYEAQ. The CDR3 runs 14 residues. CDR3: CASSFGDLYNEQFF.

The chain employs TRBV24-1 and TRBJ2-2; TCRdb proposes TRBD1, but this gene call is untestable without DNA. The CDR3 has 17 residues. Germline assignment: CDR1 KGHDR and CDR2 SFDVKD. The CDR3: CATSDLRGGTNTGELFF.

Here the CDR3 reads CASSLGAVSNTEAFF. V gene TRBV12-3 or TRBV12-4 combines with J gene TRBJ1-1. CDR3 size: 15 residues.

This chain connects TRBV12-3 or TRBV12-4 to TRBJ2-1; TCRdb calls TRBD1, which cannot be checked without DNA. CDR3 length: 18 amino acids. CDR3 sequence: CASRVRDAGTSAHKEQFF.

CDR3 amino acids: CASSLEADYNEQFF. The chain has TRBV7-6 and TRBJ2-1. Germline-derived CDR1 and CDR2 are SGHVS and FNYEAQ. This CDR3 is 14 amino acids long.

This chain links TRBV7-8 with TRBJ1-4; no DNA is available, so the TRBD1 call from TCRdb remains unchecked. The CDR3 sequence is 19 residues long. Germline CDR1 SGHVS, CDR2 FQNEAQ. The CDR3 is CASSLEVVPGQGGDEKLFF.